The next 5 T cell receptor beta chains were all read from a single sample in a study of blood T cell repertoires in COVID-19. Assay used: immunoSEQ multiplex PCR; TCRdb lists only in-frame clones, some missing. Found here are hundreds of thousands of clones, around 89% of them singletons; the top ten hold around 0.99%. The specimen sequenced was peripheral blood. The source of these receptors is a woman aged 40 to 50 who had recovered from COVID-19.

J is TRBJ2-7 and V is TRBV7-9, with unresolved D. V shed 5 bases and J shed 0 bases, with 11 bases lying between them. Looked up from germline, CDR1 is SEHNR and CDR2 is FQNEAQ (reference sequence). The CDR3 consists of 14 residues. The CDR3 spells CASSPRSSSYEQYF. In nucleotides, the CDR3 is TGTGCCAGCAGCCCACGGTCGTCCTCCTACGAGCAGTACTTC.

The genes are TRBV9 and TRBJ1-2; D not resolved. Per germline, CDR1 SGDLS and CDR2 YYNGEE. The V end was cut by 3 bases, the J end by 8 bases, with 11 bases between. CDR3 length: 12 amino acids. CDR3 DNA sequence: TGTGCCAGCAGCGGACTGACCTTGGGCTACACCTTC. Encoded protein: CASSGLTLGYTF. The whole variable domain, filled in from reference TRBV9 and TRBJ1-2, reads DSGVTQTPKHLITATGQRVTLRCSPRSGDLSVYWYQQSLDQGLQFLIQYYNGEERAKGNILERFSAQQFPDLHSELNLSSLELGDSALYFCASSGLTLGYTFGSGTRLTVV.

The rearrangement links TRBV6-2 or TRBV6-3 to TRBJ1-5; TRBD1 might be the D (6 bases). This CDR3 is 14 amino acids long. Germline CDR1 MNHEY, CDR2 SVGEGT. V shed 6 bases and J shed 7 bases, with 16 bases lying between them. The CDR3 reads CASSLQGFRQPQHF. CDR3 DNA sequence: TGTGCCAGCAGCCTACAGGGATTCCGGCAGCCCCAGCATTTT.

The chain carries TRBV24-1 and TRBJ2-3; the D is unclear. V was cut by 3 bases and J by 3 bases, with 9 bases left in between. Germline values: CDR1 KGHDR, CDR2 SFDVKD. CDR3 length: 14 amino acids. The DNA of the CDR3 is TGTGCCACCAGTGATACCCCGACTACAGATACGCAGTATTTT. This encodes CATSDTPTTDTQYF.

This rearrangement joins TRBV7-2 to TRBJ1-2; possibly TRBD1 for D (5 bases). This CDR3 has 17 residues. Trimming stripped 1 base from V and 0 bases from J, with 15 bases between. Germline V lookup: CDR1 SGHTA, CDR2 FQGNSA. CDR3 loop: CASSLGPPGAANYGYTF. The CDR3 nucleotides are TGTGCCAGCAGCTTAGGCCCCCCTGGGGCTGCTAACTATGGCTACACCTTC.